This T cell receptor (beta chain) was recovered during a study of blood T cells in healthy people across ages. A J-beta primer mix and a sample-barcoded 5' primer were used in a second PCR of roughly 7 to 12 cycles. TCRdb processed the 5' RACE reads anew with MiXCR; each CDR3 protein has one entry. The sample has under 850,000 distinct CDR3 sequences, about 34% seen once. The CDR3 contains 14 residues. V lost 1 base to trimming and J lost 6 bases, with 12 bases between them. Germline CDR1 MGHRA, CDR2 YSYEKL. Study-level findings and limits: Significant beta diversity loss was already apparent by age roughly 40, declining roughly linearly. Naive CD4+ cells and diversity were both higher in long-lived donors than in aged donors.

Points on this clonotype: The antigen is undetermined.

Source material: blood. The J gene is TRBJ1-2, the V gene TRBV4-1; the D gene is possibly TRBD1 (5 bases). This TCR derives from a man in his late teens or twenties in good health. The CDR3 bases are TGCGCCAGCAGCCAAGTTATAGCAGGGAATGGCTACACCTTC. It is translated as CASSQVIAGNGYTF.